The 15 T cell receptor beta chains below come from one sample, sequenced in a study of human T cells and chemical hapten exposure. One entry per CDR3 protein, called by TCRdb with MiXCR from the RACE reads. The sample shows roughly 180,000 distinct CDR3 sequences, around 22% of them seen only once. Documented time point: patch test 1, 2 weeks after DPC sensitization. The sample's treatment: therapeutic diphenylcyclopropenone sensitization with weekly scalp DPC. This material consisted of whole blood, taken in connection with sensitization to the hapten diphenylcyclopropenone (DPC). These receptors all come from a woman aged 45-60 years with alopecia areata. Some clones in this sample may be carry-over from other donors' samples.

Only a few counts were recorded for this clonotype. V is TRBV6-6 and J is TRBJ2-7, with 10 bases lining up with TRBD2. CDR3 size: 17 residues. After removal of 3 bases from V and 6 bases from J, the junction contained 14 bases not matched to a gene. Germline V gives CDR1 MNHNY, CDR2 SVGAGI (reference sequence). The CDR3 spells CASSYTDSPVAGGEQYF. CDR3 sequence (DNA): TGTGCCAGCAGTTATACAGACTCCCCCGTAGCGGGAGGCGAGCAGTACTTC.

This clonotype was picked up a small number of times. V usage is TRBV5-1 and J usage is TRBJ2-7; D is perhaps TRBD1 (5 bases). The CDR3 has 15 residues. The V gene's germline CDR1 is SGHRS and CDR2 YFSETQ. V dropped 0 bases and J dropped 4 bases, with 14 bases sitting between them. The CDR3 loop is CASSLGSQGRYEQYF. CDR3 nucleotide sequence: TGCGCCAGCAGCTTGGGGTCCCAGGGCCGATACGAGCAGTACTTC.

This clonotype was recorded a few times. The CDR3 bases are TGCGCCAGCAGCTTGGCTGGGGGTAACACTGAAGCTTTCTTT. Protein product: CASSLAGGNTEAFF. This sequence joins TRBV5-1 and TRBJ1-1; D is perhaps TRBD1 (5 bases). The germline gives CDR1 SGHRS, CDR2 YFSETQ. This CDR3 has 14 residues. V dropped 0 bases and J dropped 2 bases, with 8 bases sitting between them.

The genes are TRBV28 and TRBJ1-3, with a possible D match to TRBD1 (5 bases). Trimming shortened V by 8 bases and J by 2 bases, and 16 bases separated the two germline ends. From germline, CDR1 is MDHEN and CDR2 SYDVKM. This CDR3 contains 15 residues. Here the CDR3 DNA reads TGTGCCAGCGCAATTCGCAGGGAGGCTGGAAACACCATATATTTT. Translating gives CASAIRREAGNTIYF.

This clonotype was seen many times. The CDR3 here is CASSDSGRDEQFF. Here the CDR3 DNA reads TGTGCCAGCAGTGATAGCGGGAGGGATGAGCAGTTCTTC. The rearrangement uses TRBV2 and TRBJ2-1; 11 nucleotides agree with TRBD2. The V gene's germline CDR1 is SNHLY and CDR2 FYNNEI. V lost 3 bases to trimming and J lost 8 bases; unmatched junction nucleotides: 0. The CDR3 spans 13 residues.

The chain is built from TRBV20-1 and TRBJ1-1, with D unresolved. Trimming cost V 5 bases and J 3 bases, with 13 bases left between them. Germline V gene data show CDR1 as DFQATT and CDR2 as SNEGSKA (reference sequence). CDR3 size: 13 residues. CDR3 amino acids: CSASEVMDTEAFF. CDR3 bases: TGCAGTGCTTCCGAGGTGATGGACACTGAAGCTTTCTTT.

The rearrangement links TRBV7-3 to TRBJ2-1; 8 positions agree with TRBD2. Germline CDR1 SGHTA, CDR2 FQGTGA. J was trimmed by 5 bases and V by 5 bases; bases with no gene match: 8. The CDR3 consists of 15 residues. The CDR3, as DNA: TGTGCCAGCAGCGCCAGGACTAGCAGAAACAATGAGCAGTTCTTC. It yields the protein CASSARTSRNNEQFF. The full variable domain, its missing parts supplied by reference TRBV7-3 and TRBJ2-1, is GAGVSQTPSNKVTEKGKYVELRCDPISGHTALYWYRQSLGQGPEFLIYFQGTGAADDSGLPNDRFFAVRPEGSVSTLKIQRTERGDSAVYLCASSARTSRNNEQFFGPGTRLTVL.

V and J are TRBV7-2 and TRBJ1-1, with D possibly matching TRBD1 (6 bases). The V end lost 2 bases, the J end lost 0 bases, and 16 bases lay between the germline ends. Looked up from germline, CDR1 is SGHTA and CDR2 is FQGNSA. The CDR3 covers 17 residues. The CDR3 DNA sequence: TGTGCCAGCAGCTTAATTGGTCAGGGGTGGATGAACACTGAAGCTTTCTTT. This gives the protein CASSLIGQGWMNTEAFF.

This chain connects TRBV10-3 to TRBJ2-3; 10 bases match TRBD1. The germline V gene encodes CDR1 ENHRY and CDR2 SYGVKD. This CDR3 region has 14 residues. V lost 4 bases, J lost 4 bases, and 2 bases stayed unmatched. CDR3 nucleotides: TGTGCCATCAGTGCGGGACAGGGGCCAGATACGCAGTATTTT. It is translated as CAISAGQGPDTQYF.

This clonotype was recorded a few times. The chain has TRBV24-1 and TRBJ2-1; perhaps TRBD2 as D (5 bases). The ends were cut back, 2 bases at V and 0 bases at J, with 10 bases in the middle. The CDR3 totals 16 residues. CDR1 and CDR2 (germline): KGHDR, SFDVKD. The CDR3 sequence: CATSDSIASSYNEQFF. In nucleotides, the CDR3 is TGTGCCACCAGTGATTCTATAGCGAGCTCCTACAATGAGCAGTTCTTC.

The chain joins TRBV7-9 to TRBJ2-7; the match to TRBD1 covers 9 bases. Germline trimming cut 6 bases from V and 7 bases from J; bases unmatched to any gene: 13. The germline gives CDR1 SEHNR, CDR2 FQNEAQ (reference sequence). The CDR3 is 15 amino acids. The CDR3 region has the DNA TGTGCCAGCAGTTCTCCCGGGACAGGGCCACGAGAGCAGTACTTC. Its protein product is CASSSPGTGPREQYF.

This clonotype was counted a few times. The chain has TRBV13 and TRBJ1-2; no clear D gene. This CDR3 is 14 amino acids long. V was pared by 0 bases and J by 3 bases, with 8 bases between. CDR1 and CDR2 (germline): PRHDT, FYEKMQ (reference sequence). The CDR3 sequence is CASSLGGGYYGYTF. CDR3 coding DNA: TGTGCCAGCAGCTTAGGTGGAGGTTACTATGGCTACACCTTC.

This chain connects TRBV3-1 to TRBJ1-2, with 8 bases matching TRBD1. This CDR3 is built from 15 residues. Unmatched junction bases numbered 16, after V lost 8 bases and J lost 8 bases. Germline-derived CDR1 and CDR2 are LGHDT and YNNKEL (reference sequence). The CDR3: CASSPLDREVGGYTF. The CDR3 nucleotides read TGTGCCAGCTCTCCCTTGGACAGGGAGGTGGGCGGCTACACCTTC.

The gene calls are TRBV20-1 and TRBJ2-7, with 7 bases matching TRBD2. Germline loops: CDR1 DFQATT, CDR2 SNEGSKA (reference sequence). The V gene end was trimmed by 1 base and the J gene end by 3 bases; junction bases not matched to a gene: 6. The CDR3 length is 14 residues. In nucleotides, the CDR3 is TGCAGTGCTAGAGGCCCTAGCGGCAACTACGAGCAGTACTTC. This codes for CSARGPSGNYEQYF.

V is TRBV20-1 and J is TRBJ2-7; 7 positions agree with TRBD2. CDR1 and CDR2 from the germline V gene are DFQATT and SNEGSKA (reference sequence). J lost 2 bases, V lost 6 bases, and 13 bases had no gene match. This CDR3 contains 15 residues. The CDR3 reads CSATTGTTPTYEQYF. CDR3 sequence (DNA): TGCAGTGCAACCACCGGGACTACACCGACCTACGAGCAGTACTTC.